The 18 T cell receptor beta chains below were found in one sample sequenced in a study of T-cell reconstitution after alpha-beta-depleted transplantation in children. Unique molecular identifiers tagged the TCRbeta library. Using its own MiXCR run on the PCR reads, TCRdb lists one record per CDR3 protein. This table has hundreds of thousands of distinct CDR3 sequences, around 13% appearing once. This material consisted of PBMCs, taken before TCRalphabeta/CD19-depleted stem cell transplant. The receptors originated from a girl between 2 and 10 years old with congenital amegakaryocytic thrombocytopenia, due to receive a stem cell transplant.

This chain uses TRBV7-2 with TRBJ2-3, with unresolved D. The CDR3 loop spans 15 amino acids. Germline-derived CDR1 and CDR2 are SGHTA and FQGNSA. The V end was cut by 0 bases, the J end by 0 bases, with 7 bases between. This CDR3 reads CASSLAYLSTDTQYF. The CDR3 DNA sequence: TGTGCCAGCAGCTTAGCCTACCTAAGCACAGATACGCAGTATTTT.

This clonotype was recorded a few times. The chain combines TRBV5-1 with TRBJ2-1; the D gene could be TRBD1 or TRBD2 (5 bases each). V was trimmed by 7 bases and J by 7 bases, leaving 18 bases between them. In germline, CDR1 is SGHRS, CDR2 YFSETQ. The CDR3 is 14 residues long. The CDR3: CASYAGARGNEQFF. CDR3 bases: TGCGCCAGCTACGCCGGGGCGCGAGGAAATGAGCAGTTCTTC. The full variable domain, with the rest looked up from reference TRBV5-1 and TRBJ2-1, is KAGVTQTPRYLIKTRGQQVTLSCSPISGHRSVSWYQQTPGQGLQFLFEYFSETQRNKGNFPGRFSGRQFSNSRSEMNVSTLELGDSALYLCASYAGARGNEQFFGPGTRLTVL.

This chain connects TRBV12-3 or TRBV12-4 to TRBJ2-1; the match to TRBD2 covers 7 bases. The CDR3 totals 15 residues. The V and J ends lost 4 bases and 7 bases, in that order; junction bases with no gene match: 10. CDR3 in amino acids: CASSSGGSFGNEQFF. The CDR3 region has the DNA TGTGCCAGCAGTTCCGGCGGGAGTTTTGGGAATGAGCAGTTCTTC.

The V gene is TRBV6-5, the J gene TRBJ2-7; 8 nucleotides agree with TRBD2. The CDR3 runs to 17 residues. CDR1 and CDR2 (germline): MNHEY, SVGAGI. J lost 5 bases, V lost 8 bases, and 20 bases had no gene match. Here the CDR3 DNA reads TGTGCCAGCGTTGGCTCCCTCTCCAGACTAGCGATCGACGAGCAGTACTTC. This encodes CASVGSLSRLAIDEQYF.

The chain has TRBV6-1 and TRBJ2-7; possibly TRBD2 for D (6 bases). This CDR3 has 13 amino acids. The V gene's germline CDR1 is MNHNS and CDR2 SASEGT. Trimming left V 6 bases short and J 3 bases short, with 12 bases between. CDR3 amino acids: CASRDRESYEQYF. The CDR3, as DNA: TGTGCCAGCAGGGACCGGGAGAGCTACGAGCAGTACTTC.

This chain connects TRBV29-1 to TRBJ1-1, with D uncertain. This CDR3 comprises 12 residues. Germline V CDR1 and CDR2: SQVTM, ANQGSEA. Trimming stripped 7 bases from V and 2 bases from J, with 11 bases between. This CDR3 reads CSAQDGNTEAFF. As DNA, the CDR3 is TGCAGCGCTCAGGACGGAAACACTGAAGCTTTCTTT.

The sample holds a few counts of this clonotype. The chain combines TRBV5-1 with TRBJ2-1, with 12 bases matching TRBD2. The CDR3 totals 20 residues. After removal of 6 bases from V and 5 bases from J, the junction contained 21 bases not matched to a gene. Germline loops: CDR1 SGHRS, CDR2 YFSETQ. The CDR3, as DNA: TGCGCCAGCACCGGCGTTGTCCTACTAGCGGGAGGATGGGGACACAATGAGCAGTTCTTC. Amino acid sequence: CASTGVVLLAGGWGHNEQFF.

The chain links TRBV18 to TRBJ2-7; D call uncertain. CDR3 length: 14 residues. V dropped 3 bases and J dropped 0 bases, with 9 bases sitting between them. The germline V gene encodes CDR1 KGHSH and CDR2 LQKENI. DNA of the CDR3: TGTGCCAGCTCACCCTTAATCGACTCCTACGAGCAGTACTTC. Protein product: CASSPLIDSYEQYF.

This clonotype was picked up many times. CDR3 sequence (DNA): TGCGCCAGCAGCTTTATAGCGGGAGGGGGCACTGAGCAGTTCTTC. It codes for CASSFIAGGGTEQFF. V usage is TRBV5-1 and J usage is TRBJ2-1, with 11 positions matching TRBD2. This CDR3 region has 15 residues. V shed 2 bases, J shed 9 bases, and the junction held 7 bases outside the gene matches. Germline loops: CDR1 SGHRS, CDR2 YFSETQ.

V and J are TRBV2 and TRBJ2-7, with 8 positions matching TRBD1. Germline V gene sequence: CDR1 SNHLY, CDR2 FYNNEI. V lost 6 bases and J lost 1; bases outside the gene matches: 8. This CDR3 has 15 amino acids. Written as DNA, the CDR3 is TGTGCCAGCAGGCCCCGGACAGGGACGTCCTACGAGCAGTACTTC. This translates into CASRPRTGTSYEQYF.

The chain is built from TRBV20-1 and TRBJ2-1; tentative D call: TRBD2 (6 bases). The CDR3 has 12 residues. Germline values: CDR1 DFQATT, CDR2 SNEGSKA (reference sequence). V was shortened by 7 bases and J by 6 bases, with 13 bases between the two germline ends. The chain's CDR3 is CSVVGTPNEQFF. In nucleotides, the CDR3 is TGCAGTGTAGTTGGGACTCCCAATGAGCAGTTCTTC.

This clonotype was counted many times. The rearrangement uses TRBV20-1 and TRBJ1-2; D is unclear. The V gene's germline CDR1 is DFQATT and CDR2 SNEGSKA (reference sequence). The CDR3 has 13 amino acids. V shed 0 bases and J shed 4 bases, with 9 bases lying between them. CDR3: CSARDRSSYGYTF. DNA for the CDR3: TGCAGTGCTAGAGATCGGTCCTCCTATGGCTACACCTTC.

There are many counts of this clonotype. As DNA, the CDR3 is TGTGCCAGCTCGGGAGGGAGGTTAGAGACCCAGTACTTC. Protein sequence: CASSGGRLETQYF. The V gene is TRBV28, the J gene TRBJ2-5; 8 bases are shared with TRBD2. This CDR3 is 13 amino acids long. The germline gives CDR1 MDHEN, CDR2 SYDVKM. V lost 8 bases, J lost 4 bases, and 6 bases stayed unmatched.

This clonotype occurred a few times. The rearrangement joins TRBV5-1 to TRBJ2-7, with 10 bases fitting TRBD1. CDR3 length equals 14 residues. V gave up 4 bases and J gave up 5 bases; unmatched junction bases: 6. In germline, CDR1 is SGHRS, CDR2 YFSETQ. The DNA of the CDR3 is TGCGCCAGCAGCGTGACAGGGGGCATGAACGAGCAGTACTTC. It translates to CASSVTGGMNEQYF.

This clonotype has more than one count but fewer than ten. The chain recombines TRBV11-2 with TRBJ2-3, with D perhaps matching TRBD2 (6 bases). Between the trimmed V and J ends, which lost 5 bases and 4 bases, there was a span of 16 bases. CDR3 length: 15 residues. Germline CDR1 reads SGHAT; CDR2 reads FQNNGV. In nucleotides, the CDR3 is TGTGCCAGCAGCCCCGGACTAACATCTCCAGATACGCAGTATTTT. Translation: CASSPGLTSPDTQYF.

This clonotype was seen a handful of times. Given a much more abundant clone one base away, this may be a read error. The chain has TRBV29-1 and TRBJ2-2, with D unclear. Per germline, CDR1 SQVTM and CDR2 ANQGSEA. V was trimmed by 4 bases and J by 1 base, leaving 4 bases between them. The CDR3 is 12 residues long. This CDR3 is CSVVENTGELFF. The CDR3 coding sequence is TGCAGCGTTGTAGAGAACACCGGGGAGCTGTTTTTT.

Only a few counts were recorded for this clonotype. The rearrangement links TRBV2 to TRBJ2-5; no firm D call. CDR1 is SNHLY and CDR2 is FYNNEI in the germline V gene. The CDR3 length is 12 residues. V shed 3 bases and J shed 5 bases, with 7 bases lying between them. The CDR3 DNA is TGTGCCAGCAGTGATCCCGGGGAGACCCAGTACTTC. This translates into CASSDPGETQYF.

In its sample, this clonotype was seen a few times. This chain connects TRBV12-3 or TRBV12-4 to TRBJ1-1; D ambiguous. The CDR3 is 13 amino acids. Trimming shortened V by 6 bases and J by 6 bases, and 14 bases separated the two germline ends. The CDR3 DNA follows: TGTGCCAGCAGATCGTCGGTTCCCGCTGAAGCTTTCTTT. Translation: CASRSSVPAEAFF.